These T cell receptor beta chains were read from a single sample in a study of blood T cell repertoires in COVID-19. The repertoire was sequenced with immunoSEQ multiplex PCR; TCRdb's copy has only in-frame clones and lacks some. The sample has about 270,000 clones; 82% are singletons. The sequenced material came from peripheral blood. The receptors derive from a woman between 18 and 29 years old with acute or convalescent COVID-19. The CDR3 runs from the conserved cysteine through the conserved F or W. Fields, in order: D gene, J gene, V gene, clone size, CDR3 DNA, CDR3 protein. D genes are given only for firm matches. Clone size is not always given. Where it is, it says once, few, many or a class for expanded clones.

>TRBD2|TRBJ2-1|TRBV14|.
TGTGCCAGCAGCCAAGATTCCGGACTAGCGGGAGGGGGTGAGCAGTTCTTC
CASSQDSGLAGGGEQFF
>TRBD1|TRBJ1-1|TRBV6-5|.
TGTGCCAGCAGTTATTCGACAGGGGGCTTACCTGAAGCTTTCTTT
CASSYSTGGLPEAFF
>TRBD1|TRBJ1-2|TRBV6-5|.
TGTGCCAGCAGTAGACAGGGGCGAAACTATGGCTACACCTTC
CASSRQGRNYGYTF
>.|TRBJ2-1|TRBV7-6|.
TGTGCCAGCAGCCCCGAGACTGTCCTCCGGTACAATGAGCAGTTCTTC
CASSPETVLRYNEQFF
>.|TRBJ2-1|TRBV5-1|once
TGCGCCAGCAGGAGCGGTCCGGGAGAGCAGTTCTTC
CASRSGPGEQFF
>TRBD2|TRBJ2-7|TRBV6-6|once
TGTGCCAGCAGGCCCGGGGGGACCTACGAGCAGTACTTC
CASRPGGTYEQYF
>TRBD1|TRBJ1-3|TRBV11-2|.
TGTGCCAGCAGAAAACAGGGGATGACTGGAAACACCATATATTTT
CASRKQGMTGNTIYF
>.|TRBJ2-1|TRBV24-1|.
TGTGCCACCAGTGATTATTCGGCGGGACTCTCCTACAATGAGCAGTTCTTC
CATSDYSAGLSYNEQFF
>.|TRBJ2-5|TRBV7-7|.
TGTGCTAGCAGCTTATTCAAGGGAGAAGAGACCCAGTACTTC
CASSLFKGEETQYF
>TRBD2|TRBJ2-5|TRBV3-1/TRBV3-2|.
TGTGCCAGCAGCCAAGCTAGCGGGAGGTGGGGACAAGGGACCCAGTACTTC
CASSQASGRWGQGTQYF
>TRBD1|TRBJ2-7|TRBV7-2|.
TGTGCCAGCAGCCTCGGGACAGGGTCTTACGAGCAGTACTTC
CASSLGTGSYEQYF
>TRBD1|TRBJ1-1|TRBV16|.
TGTGCCAGCAGCCAAAGCCAGACAGGGGGCGGTGAAGCTTTCTTT
CASSQSQTGGGEAFF
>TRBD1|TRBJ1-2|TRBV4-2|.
TGTGCCAGCAGCCAAGATCGGGACAGGGCCTATGGCTACACCTTC
CASSQDRDRAYGYTF
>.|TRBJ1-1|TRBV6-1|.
TGTGCCAGCAGTGAAACTTCCCAGGCTGAAGCTTTCTTT
CASSETSQAEAFF
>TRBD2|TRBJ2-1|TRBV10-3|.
TGTGCCATCAGTGAGGCACTAGCGGGGTACAATGAGCAGTTCTTC
CAISEALAGYNEQFF
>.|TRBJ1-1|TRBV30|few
TGTGCCTGGAGTGCCCTGGGGGCACAGGGAAAGCCCACGAACACTGAAGCTTTCTTT
CAWSALGAQGKPTNTEAFF
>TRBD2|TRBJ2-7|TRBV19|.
TGTGCCAGTAGTCCCGTAGCGGGAGAGGGCTACGAGCAGTACTTC
CASSPVAGEGYEQYF
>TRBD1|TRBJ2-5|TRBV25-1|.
TGTGCCAGCGGATGGACAGGCGAGCAAGAGACCCAGTACTTC
CASGWTGEQETQYF
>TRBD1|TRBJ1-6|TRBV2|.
TGTGCCAGCAGCGGGACAGAGAATTCACCCCTCCACTTT
CASSGTENSPLHF
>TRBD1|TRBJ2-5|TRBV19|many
TGTGCCAGTAGTCCACTCCCCGGACAGGGGCAAGAGACCCAGTACTTC
CASSPLPGQGQETQYF
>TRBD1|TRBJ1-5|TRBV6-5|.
TGTGCCAGCAGTTACTCGGCGACAGGGCTTGGGCAGCCCCAGCATTTT
CASSYSATGLGQPQHF
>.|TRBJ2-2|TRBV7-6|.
TGTGCCAGCAGCTTACGGGAGACCGGGGAGCTGTTTTTT
CASSLRETGELFF
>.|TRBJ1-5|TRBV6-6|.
TGTGCCAGCAGTTATCTACAGGGCGGCAATCAGCCCCAGCATTTT
CASSYLQGGNQPQHF
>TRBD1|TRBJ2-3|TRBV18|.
TGTGCCAGCTCACTCCGACAGGGGGGCACAGATACGCAGTATTTT
CASSLRQGGTDTQYF
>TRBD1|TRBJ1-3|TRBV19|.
TGTGCCAGTAGTTTCGGGACAGGCTCTGGAAACACCATATATTTT
CASSFGTGSGNTIYF
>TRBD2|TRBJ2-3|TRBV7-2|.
TGTGCCAGCAGCTTAGGAGCGGGAGGGCCGGCAGATACGCAGTATTTT
CASSLGAGGPADTQYF
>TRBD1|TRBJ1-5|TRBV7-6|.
TGTGCCAGCAGCTTAGGTCCAGGGACAGGCAATCAGCCCCAGCATTTT
CASSLGPGTGNQPQHF
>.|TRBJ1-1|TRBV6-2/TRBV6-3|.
TGTGCCAGCAGTTACCCCAGGGGGAACACTGAAGCTTTCTTT
CASSYPRGNTEAFF
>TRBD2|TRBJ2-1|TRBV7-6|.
TGTGCCAGCAGCGCAGCGGCGGGAGTGGGGGTTGAGCAGTTCTTC
CASSAAAGVGVEQFF
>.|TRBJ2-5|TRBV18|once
TGTGCCAGCTCACCACCGAACAGCCAAGAGACCCAGTACTTC
CASSPPNSQETQYF
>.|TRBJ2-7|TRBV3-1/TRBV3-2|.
TGTGCCAGCAGCCAATTCCCGGCCTACGAGCAGTACTTC
CASSQFPAYEQYF
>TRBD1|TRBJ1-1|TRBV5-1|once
TGCGCCAGCAGCCCAGGACAGGGGGCTGGTGAAGCTTTCTTT
CASSPGQGAGEAFF
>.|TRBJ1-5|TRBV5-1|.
TGCGCCAGCAGAAAAGAACGGGGAGGGGATCAGCCCCAGCATTTT
CASRKERGGDQPQHF
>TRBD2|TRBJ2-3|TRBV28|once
TGTGCCAGCAGTTTGGGGACTAGTTCGGATACGCAGTATTTT
CASSLGTSSDTQYF
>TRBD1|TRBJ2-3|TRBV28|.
TGTGCCAGCACTGGGACAGGCATCACAGATACGCAGTATTTT
CASTGTGITDTQYF
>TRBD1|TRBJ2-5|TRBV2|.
TGTGCCAGCAGTCCCAGGACAGGGTTCGGAGAGACCCAGTACTTC
CASSPRTGFGETQYF
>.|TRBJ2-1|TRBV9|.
TGTGCCAGCAGCGTAGTTCCTAGCGAGGGCAATGAGCAGTTCTTC
CASSVVPSEGNEQFF
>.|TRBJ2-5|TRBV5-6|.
TGTGCCAGCACCTGGACACCCCAAGAGACCCAGTACTTC
CASTWTPQETQYF
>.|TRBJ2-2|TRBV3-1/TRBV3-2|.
TGTGCCAGCAGCCCTAACAGGGCCGGGGAGCTGTTTTTT
CASSPNRAGELFF
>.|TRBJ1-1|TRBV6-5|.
TGTGCCAGCAGTTACTCGTGGCAGGGCAGCACTGAAGCTTTCTTT
CASSYSWQGSTEAFF
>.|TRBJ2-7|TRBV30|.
TGTGCCTGGAGTGGTGGACTGCAAAGCTCCTACGAGCAGTACTTC
CAWSGGLQSSYEQYF
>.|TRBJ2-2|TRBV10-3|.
TGTGCCATCAGTGAGTCGACAGTTACCACCGGGGAGCTGTTTTTT
CAISESTVTTGELFF
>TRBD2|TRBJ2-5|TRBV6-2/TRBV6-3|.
TGTGCCAGCAGTTACGGCGGGTCCAGCGGGAGGGTACAAGAGACCCAGTACTTC
CASSYGGSSGRVQETQYF
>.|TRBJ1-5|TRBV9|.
TGTGCCAGCAGCGTAGAGGGGGGGATAAATCAGCCCCAGCATTTT
CASSVEGGINQPQHF
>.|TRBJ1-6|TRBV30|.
TGTGCCTGGAGGTTGGGCCTAACGAATTCACCCCTCCACTTT
CAWRLGLTNSPLHF
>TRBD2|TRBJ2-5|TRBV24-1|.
TGTGCCACCAGTGATTTGGCTAGCGGCCCCCAAGAGACCCAGTACTTC
CATSDLASGPQETQYF
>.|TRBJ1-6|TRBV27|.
TGTGCCAGCAGTTCCAGGTGGGGGCGAAGGGAATCACCCCTCCACTTT
CASSSRWGRRESPLHF
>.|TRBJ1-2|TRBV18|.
TGTGCCAGCTCACCACGCGGGCCGGGATCCTATGGCTACACCTTC
CASSPRGPGSYGYTF
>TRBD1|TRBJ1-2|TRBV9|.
TGTGCCAGCAGCGTAGGGGGCAGGGGGCAGGCCTATGGCTACACCTTC
CASSVGGRGQAYGYTF
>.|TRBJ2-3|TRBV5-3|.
TGTGCCACCCCCAAACCCGGGACACCTAGGGATACGCAGTATTTT
CATPKPGTPRDTQYF
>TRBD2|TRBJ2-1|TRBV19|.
TGTGCCAGTAGTACCCACGGACTAGCGGGAGGGGGCAATGAGCAGTTCTTC
CASSTHGLAGGGNEQFF
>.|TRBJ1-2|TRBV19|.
TGTGCCAGTAGTATAATGGAAGCGGACGGTCCCAGGGGCTACACCTTC
CASSIMEADGPRGYTF
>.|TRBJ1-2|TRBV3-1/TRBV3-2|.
TGTGCCAGCAGCGCGATAGGGCAGGGGAGAGATGGCTACACCTTC
CASSAIGQGRDGYTF
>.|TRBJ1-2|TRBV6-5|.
TGTGCCAGCAGTTACTCGGTCAGGAACTATGGCTACACCTTC
CASSYSVRNYGYTF
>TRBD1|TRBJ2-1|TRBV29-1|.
TGCAGCGTTGGTGACAGGGGGCGGCATGAGCAGTTCTTC
CSVGDRGRHEQFF
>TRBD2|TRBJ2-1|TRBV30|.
TGTGCCTGGACCCCTAGCGGGGTCAATGAGCAGTTCTTC
CAWTPSGVNEQFF